This record concerns one TCR beta chain sequence. The antigen is undetermined. The data belong to a study of CD8 T cells in Susac syndrome. RNA was extracted with the RNeasy kit, and a quantity of about 0.5 to 1 ug was reverse transcribed using random hexamers. TCR beta CDR3 was amplified by immunoSEQ covering 54 Vbeta and 13 Jbeta. TCRdb analysed the immunoSEQ multiplex PCR reads with MiXCR anew, one entry per CDR3 protein. The sample contains 300,000 or so distinct CDR3 sequences, about 91% of which appear only once. Study conclusions and caveats: By the study's own acknowledgment, its TCR sequencing and HLA analysis included relatively few individuals.

Included as multiple sclerosis controls were treatment-naive patients who had stable or active relapsing-remitting disease. Germline lookup yields CDR1 LNHDA and CDR2 SQIVND (reference sequence). The CDR3 has 15 residues. The V end lost 5 bases, the J end lost 6 bases, and 19 bases lay between the germline ends. The chain uses TRBV19 and TRBJ1-2; no reliable D call. The TCR originated in a human donor with multiple sclerosis. The sequencing input was CD4+ T cells from PBMCs. The CDR3 here is CASSGRVGARNGYTF. The DNA for the CDR3 is TGTGCCAGTAGTGGAAGGGTAGGAGCGCGGAATGGCTACACCTTC.